The entry below gives a single T cell receptor beta chain sequence along with its context. The entry originates in a study of blood T cell repertoires in COVID-19. At the level of the study: Spain, Italy and the United States supplied samples that represented acute and convalescent COVID-19.

Germline values: CDR1 KGHSH, CDR2 LQKENI. The CDR3 consists of 14 residues. Deletions cut 4 bases from V and 2 bases from J, with 6 bases between. Methods used by the authors: Counts of nucleated cells, estimated from reference gene primer amplification, were obtained. Method: immunoSEQ multiplex PCR; TCRdb's copy keeps in-frame clones and lacks some. V, J and clone size reflect that table, while D and trimming were determined from the DNA. The sample holds approximately 72,000 clones, approximately 85% seen once. The chain is built from TRBV18 and TRBJ2-6; maybe TRBD1 (6 bases). The source is a middle-aged man with acute or convalescent COVID-19. The specimen sequenced was peripheral blood. This chain's CDR3 is CASSQGAGANVLTF. The CDR3, as DNA: TGTGCCAGCTCACAGGGGGCTGGGGCCAACGTCCTGACTTTC.